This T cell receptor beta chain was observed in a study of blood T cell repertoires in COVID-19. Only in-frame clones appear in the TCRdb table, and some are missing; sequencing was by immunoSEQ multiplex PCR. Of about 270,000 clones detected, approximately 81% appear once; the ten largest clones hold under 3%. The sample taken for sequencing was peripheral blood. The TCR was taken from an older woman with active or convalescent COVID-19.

The CDR3 sequence is CASSRGDRATDTQYF. The DNA of the CDR3 is TGTGCCAGCAGTCGGGGGGACAGGGCCACAGATACGCAGTATTTT. The gene calls are TRBV9 and TRBJ2-3; 9 bases line up with TRBD1. The length of the CDR3 is 15 residues. Germline V lookup: CDR1 SGDLS, CDR2 YYNGEE. Trimming cost V 5 bases and J 2 bases; bases outside gene matches: 6.